Below are 8 T cell receptor beta chains sequenced from a single sample in a study of cytomegalovirus exposure and HLA in healthy donors. PCR involved 60 Vbeta and 13 Jbeta primers. The method was immunoSEQ multiplex PCR; TCRdb's version includes in-frame clones alone and lacks a portion of them. The sample lists just over 150,000 clones; about 80% were seen once. The specimen was PBMCs. These receptors were obtained from a woman aged 45-65 years in good health and CMV-seropositive.

This clone was counted a few times. It is unclear where the CDR3 begins or ends on the DNA, so no DNA is shown, and the CDR3 is as TCRdb lists it. V is TRBV29-1 and J is TRBJ2-7; the D call of TRBD1 is as the table states it, not checked on the DNA. Germline V lookup: CDR1 SQVTM, CDR2 ANQGSEA. The CDR3 is 11 amino acids long, termini counted. CDR3 sequence reads: CSVGIGAGVIF.

The genes are TRBV6-5 and TRBJ1-1; maybe TRBD1 (5 bases). V lost 4 bases to trimming and J lost 5 bases, with 17 bases between them. The CDR3 covers 15 residues. Germline CDR1 MNHEY, CDR2 SVGAGI. The CDR3 region is CASSSPGGVGTEAFF. The CDR3 nucleotides are TGTGCCAGCAGTTCTCCGGGGGGGGTCGGGACTGAAGCTTTCTTT.

The chain employs TRBV18 and TRBJ2-3; 7 bases are a match to TRBD1. V shed 5 bases, J shed 3 bases, and the junction held 5 bases outside the gene matches. CDR1 is KGHSH, CDR2 LQKENI, per germline. There are 14 residues in the CDR3. DNA of the CDR3: TGTGCCAGCTCAACAAGACAGGGAACAGATACGCAGTATTTT. It yields the protein CASSTRQGTDTQYF.

This clone was observed once. The J gene is TRBJ2-2, the V gene TRBV4-2, with 8 bases matching TRBD1. The trim removed 3 bases at V and 1 base at J, leaving 4 bases unmatched. Per the germline V gene, CDR1 is LGHNA and CDR2 is YNFKEQ. The CDR3 is 16 amino acids. The CDR3 coding sequence is TGTGCCAGCAGCCACCGCACAGGGGGGAACACCGGGGAGCTGTTTTTT. Translating gives CASSHRTGGNTGELFF.

CDR3 loop: CASSKGQGLYGYTF. The CDR3 DNA reads TGTGCCAGCAGCAAAGGTCAGGGGCTCTATGGCTACACCTTC. This chain connects TRBV21-1 to TRBJ1-2; TRBD1, the table's D call, was not compared with the DNA. TRBV21-1 is termed a pseudogene. The CDR3 spans 14 residues.

The rearrangement uses TRBV9 and TRBJ2-5, with D tentatively TRBD1 (5 bases). Trimming left V 6 bases short and J 4 bases short, with 19 bases between. The length of the CDR3 is 15 residues. Germline V gene sequence: CDR1 SGDLS, CDR2 YYNGEE. CDR3 amino acids: CASTGTGTLGETQYF. The CDR3 DNA is TGTGCCAGCACCGGTACAGGAACCCTCGGAGAGACCCAGTACTTC.

The rearrangement joins TRBV5-8 to TRBJ2-5, with D perhaps TRBD1 (6 bases). Trimming left V 1 base short and J 4 bases short, with 8 bases between. Germline V gene data show CDR1 as SGHTS and CDR2 as YDEGEE. This CDR3 contains 13 residues. CDR3 DNA sequence: TGTGCCAGCAGCTTGACAGGGCGAGAGACCCAGTACTTC. Amino acid sequence: CASSLTGRETQYF.

The CDR3 spells CASAYQVSYEQYF. The CDR3 DNA follows: TGTGCCTCCGCGTACCAGGTATCCTACGAGCAGTACTTC. J is TRBJ2-7 and V is TRBV7-2; D gene uncertain. Per the germline V gene, CDR1 is SGHTA and CDR2 is FQGNSA. V lost 11 bases, J lost 1 base, and 15 bases lay in between. The CDR3 is 13 residues long.